These 10 T cell receptor beta chains came from one sample sequenced in a study of cytomegalovirus exposure and HLA in healthy donors. Produced via immunoSEQ multiplex PCR; TCRdb's table is partial and in-frame only. The sample yields 120,000 or so clones, approximately 90% seen once. The sequenced material came from PBMCs. The receptors were sampled from a woman between 18 and 29 years old in good health and CMV-seronegative.

V gene TRBV30 combines with J gene TRBJ2-1; 13 bases fit TRBD2. The germline gives CDR1 GTSNPN, CDR2 SVGIG (reference sequence). This CDR3 comprises 14 residues. V was pared by 3 bases and J by 6 bases, with 2 bases of the junction left unmatched. The CDR3 sequence is CAWSRLAGGNEQFF. CDR3 in DNA: TGTGCCTGGAGCCGACTAGCGGGGGGCAATGAGCAGTTCTTC.

The chain couples TRBV10-2 to TRBJ2-7, with TRBD2 matching 7 bases. This CDR3 spans 14 amino acids. Germline V gives CDR1 WSHSY, CDR2 SAAADI. Losses at the gene ends were 4 bases for V and 3 bases for J; bases not matched to a gene: 6. The CDR3 coding sequence is TGCGCCAGCAGTGGGCTGGGGGGGAACTACGAGCAGTACTTC. This sequence encodes CASSGLGGNYEQYF.

This chain joins TRBV7-9 and TRBJ2-6; 9 bases match TRBD1. CDR1 SEHNR and CDR2 FQNEAQ come from the germline V gene (reference sequence). This CDR3 has 19 amino acids. The V gene end was trimmed by 5 bases and the J gene end by 1 base; junction bases not matched to a gene: 12. The CDR3 DNA sequence: TGTGCCAGCAGCCCGGACAGGGGATCGCCCAGTTCTGGGGCCAACGTCCTGACTTTC. Translated, it gives CASSPDRGSPSSGANVLTF. Full variable domain (remainder filled in from reference TRBV7-9 and TRBJ2-6): DTGVSQNPRHKITKRGQNVTFRCDPISEHNRLYWYRQTLGQGPEFLTYFQNEAQLEKSRLLSDRFSAERPKGSFSTLEIQRTEQGDSAMYLCASSPDRGSPSSGANVLTFGAGSRLTVL.

The chain uses TRBV5-1 and TRBJ2-2; 7 bases are a match to TRBD1. The germline gives CDR1 SGHRS, CDR2 YFSETQ. This CDR3 is built from 15 residues. The V segment lost 4 bases and the J segment 2 bases; nucleotides outside the gene matches: 5. CDR3 sequence reads: CASSLRQGNTGELFF. CDR3 DNA: TGCGCCAGCAGCCTTCGACAGGGAAACACCGGGGAGCTGTTTTTT. Full variable domain (outside the CDR3, taken from reference TRBV5-1 and TRBJ2-2): KAGVTQTPRYLIKTRGQQVTLSCSPISGHRSVSWYQQTPGQGLQFLFEYFSETQRNKGNFPGRFSGRQFSNSRSEMNVSTLELGDSALYLCASSLRQGNTGELFFGEGSRLTVL.

This clone was counted a single time. The V call is TRBV6-6, the J call TRBJ1-2; TRBD1 aligns across 9 bases. The J segment lost 7 bases and the V segment lost 5 bases, leaving 5 bases of the junction unmatched. This CDR3 comprises 13 residues. From germline, CDR1 is MNHNY and CDR2 SVGAGI (reference sequence). For the CDR3, the DNA is TGTGCCAGCAGTAGGGACAGGGCGGCTGGCTACACCTTC. This sequence encodes CASSRDRAAGYTF.

This chain connects TRBV28 to TRBJ1-2; D possibly corresponds to TRBD1 (6 bases). Germline assignment: CDR1 MDHEN and CDR2 SYDVKM. V was pared by 4 bases and J by 8 bases, with 11 bases between. This CDR3 has 12 amino acids. The CDR3 DNA reads TGTGCCAGCAGTTCCGAAACAGGGGGCTACACCTTC. It is translated as CASSSETGGYTF.

Here the CDR3 reads CSVTRSGSVEQYF. The DNA of the CDR3 is TGCAGCGTTACCAGAAGCGGGAGCGTCGAGCAGTACTTC. The V and J genes are TRBV29-1 and TRBJ2-7; 8 bases map to TRBD2. The CDR3 totals 13 residues. The trim removed 5 bases at V and 6 bases at J, leaving 9 bases unmatched. Looked up from germline, CDR1 is SQVTM and CDR2 is ANQGSEA.

This clone showed up just a few times. The chain recombines TRBV28 with TRBJ1-2; TRBD1 is a possible D gene (6 bases). V was pared by 6 bases and J by 7 bases, with 18 bases between. CDR3 length: 14 residues. Germline V CDR1 and CDR2: MDHEN, SYDVKM. CDR3 in amino acids: CASSPQGLWGGYTF. The CDR3 DNA is TGTGCCAGCAGCCCCCAGGGGCTATGGGGTGGCTACACCTTC.

Only one count was recorded for this clone. The J gene is TRBJ1-2, the V gene TRBV28; 8 bases line up with TRBD1. This CDR3 is 14 amino acids long. From germline, CDR1 is MDHEN and CDR2 SYDVKM. J was trimmed by 4 bases and V by 5 bases; bases with no gene match: 6. Here the CDR3 DNA reads TGTGCCAGCAGTCCCAGGGGGCCGGGCTATGGCTACACCTTC. Its translation is CASSPRGPGYGYTF.

The chain has TRBV7-2 and TRBJ2-1, with 9 nucleotides matching TRBD2. Trimming at V came to 1 base and at J to 9 bases, leaving 7 bases not matched to a gene. The CDR3 is 15 amino acids. Germline loops: CDR1 SGHTA, CDR2 FQGNSA. CDR3 loop: CASSLEGGGASEQFF. The CDR3 region has the DNA TGTGCCAGCAGCTTAGAGGGCGGGGGGGCATCTGAGCAGTTCTTC.